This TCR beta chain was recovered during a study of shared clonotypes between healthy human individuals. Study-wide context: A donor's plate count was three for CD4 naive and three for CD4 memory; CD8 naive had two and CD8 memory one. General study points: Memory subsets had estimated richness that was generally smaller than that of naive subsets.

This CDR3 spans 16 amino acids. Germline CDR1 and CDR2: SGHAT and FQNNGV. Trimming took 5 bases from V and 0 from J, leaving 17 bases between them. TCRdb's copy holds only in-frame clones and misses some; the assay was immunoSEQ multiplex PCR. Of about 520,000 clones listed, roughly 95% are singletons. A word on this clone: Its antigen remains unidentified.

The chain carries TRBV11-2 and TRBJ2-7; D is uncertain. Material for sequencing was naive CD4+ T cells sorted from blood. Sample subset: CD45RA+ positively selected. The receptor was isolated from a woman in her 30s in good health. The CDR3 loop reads CASSPPTWQNSYEQYF. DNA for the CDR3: TGTGCCAGCAGCCCGCCTACGTGGCAGAACTCCTACGAGCAGTACTTC.